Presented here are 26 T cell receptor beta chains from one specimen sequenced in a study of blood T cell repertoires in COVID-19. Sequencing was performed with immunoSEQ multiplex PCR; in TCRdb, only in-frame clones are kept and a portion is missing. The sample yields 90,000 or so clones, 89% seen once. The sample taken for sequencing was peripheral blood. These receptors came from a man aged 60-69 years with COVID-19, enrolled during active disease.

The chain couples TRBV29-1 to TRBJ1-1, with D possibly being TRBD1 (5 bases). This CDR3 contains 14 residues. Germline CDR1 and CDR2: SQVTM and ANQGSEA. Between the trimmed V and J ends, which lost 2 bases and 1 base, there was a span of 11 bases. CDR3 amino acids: CSVESGGENTEAFF. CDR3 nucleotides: TGCAGCGTTGAATCGGGGGGGGAGAACACTGAAGCTTTCTTT.

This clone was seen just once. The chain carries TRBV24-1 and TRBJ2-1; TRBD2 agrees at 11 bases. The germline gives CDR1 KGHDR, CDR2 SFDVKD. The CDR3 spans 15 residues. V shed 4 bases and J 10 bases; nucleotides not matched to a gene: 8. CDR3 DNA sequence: TGTGCCACCAGTGAGGGGACTAGCGGCAGAACAGAGCAGTTCTTC. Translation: CATSEGTSGRTEQFF.

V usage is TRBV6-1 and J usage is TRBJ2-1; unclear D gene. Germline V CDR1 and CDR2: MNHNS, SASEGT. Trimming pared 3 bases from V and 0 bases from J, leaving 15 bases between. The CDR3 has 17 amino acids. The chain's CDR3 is CASSDNFGGSSYNEQFF. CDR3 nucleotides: TGTGCCAGCAGTGATAATTTCGGCGGAAGCTCCTACAATGAGCAGTTCTTC.

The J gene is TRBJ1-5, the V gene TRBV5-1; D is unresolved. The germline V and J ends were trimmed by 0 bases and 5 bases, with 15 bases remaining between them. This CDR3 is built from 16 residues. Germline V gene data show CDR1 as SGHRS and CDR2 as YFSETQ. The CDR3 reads CASSLDPAGSHQPQHF. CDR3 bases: TGCGCCAGCAGCTTGGATCCCGCAGGCTCCCATCAGCCCCAGCATTTT.

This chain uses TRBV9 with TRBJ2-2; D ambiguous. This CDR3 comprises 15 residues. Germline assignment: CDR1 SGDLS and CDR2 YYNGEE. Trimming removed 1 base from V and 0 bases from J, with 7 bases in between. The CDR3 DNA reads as TGTGCCAGCAGCGTACGGTCAACGAACACCGGGGAGCTGTTTTTT. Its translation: CASSVRSTNTGELFF.

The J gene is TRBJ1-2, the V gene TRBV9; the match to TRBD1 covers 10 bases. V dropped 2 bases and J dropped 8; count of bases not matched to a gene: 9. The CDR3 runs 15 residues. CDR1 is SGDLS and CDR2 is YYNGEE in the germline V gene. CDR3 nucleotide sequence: TGTGCCAGCAGCGTGCCGGGGACAGGGGTGAGCGGCTACACCTTC. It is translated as CASSVPGTGVSGYTF.

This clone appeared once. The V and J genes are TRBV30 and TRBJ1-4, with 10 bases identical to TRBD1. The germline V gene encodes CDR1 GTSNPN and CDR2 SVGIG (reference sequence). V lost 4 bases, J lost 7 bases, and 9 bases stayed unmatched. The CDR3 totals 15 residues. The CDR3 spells CAWISTRDRGEKLFF. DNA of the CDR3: TGTGCCTGGATTTCGACCCGGGACAGGGGTGAAAAACTGTTTTTT.

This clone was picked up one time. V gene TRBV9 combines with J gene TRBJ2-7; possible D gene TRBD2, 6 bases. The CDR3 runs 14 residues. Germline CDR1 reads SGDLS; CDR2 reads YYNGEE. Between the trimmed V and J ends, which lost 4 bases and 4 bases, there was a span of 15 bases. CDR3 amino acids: CASSPGTQGYEQYF. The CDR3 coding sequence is TGTGCCAGCAGCCCCGGGACTCAAGGGTACGAGCAGTACTTC.

The CDR3 nucleotides read TGTGCCAGCAGTTTAGTCCCGGTCGCTGAAGCTTTCTTT. Protein sequence: CASSLVPVAEAFF. V usage is TRBV27 and J usage is TRBJ1-1; no definite D call. Germline V gene lookup returns CDR1 MNHEY and CDR2 SMNVEV (reference sequence). The CDR3 sequence is 13 residues long. V lost 2 bases to trimming and J lost 6 bases, with 10 bases between them.

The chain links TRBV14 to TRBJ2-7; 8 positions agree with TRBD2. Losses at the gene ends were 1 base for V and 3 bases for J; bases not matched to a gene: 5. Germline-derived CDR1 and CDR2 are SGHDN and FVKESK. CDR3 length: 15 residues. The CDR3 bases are TGTGCCAGCAGCCAAGCCGGGGGGGGACACTACGAGCAGTACTTC. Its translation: CASSQAGGGHYEQYF.

CDR3 sequence reads: CASSDSSGKGTDTQYF. CDR3 DNA sequence: TGTGCCAGCAGTGACTCTAGCGGGAAGGGCACAGATACGCAGTATTTT. The gene calls are TRBV6-4 and TRBJ2-3; the match to TRBD2 covers 8 bases. Unmatched junction bases numbered 3, after V lost 0 bases and J lost 1 base. The CDR3 runs to 16 residues. Germline CDR1 is MRHNA and CDR2 is SNTAGT.

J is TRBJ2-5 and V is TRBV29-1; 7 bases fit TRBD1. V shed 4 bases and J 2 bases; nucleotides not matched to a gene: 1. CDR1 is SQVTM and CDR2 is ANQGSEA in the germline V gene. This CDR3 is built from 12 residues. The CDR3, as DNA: TGCAGCGTTGCGGGACAGCAAGAGACCCAGTACTTC. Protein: CSVAGQQETQYF.

The CDR3 reads CATSSGTGDGYTF. The CDR3, as DNA: TGTGCCACCAGCTCCGGGACAGGGGATGGCTACACCTTC. This rearrangement joins TRBV24-1 to TRBJ1-2; 10 nucleotides agree with TRBD1. CDR1 KGHDR and CDR2 SFDVKD come from the germline V gene. Trimming cost V 7 bases and J 6 bases; bases outside gene matches: 4. The CDR3 length is 13 residues.

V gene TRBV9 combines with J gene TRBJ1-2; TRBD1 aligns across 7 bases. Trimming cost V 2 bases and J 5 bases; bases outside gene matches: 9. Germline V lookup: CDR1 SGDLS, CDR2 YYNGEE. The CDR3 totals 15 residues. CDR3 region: CASSVQAGTVYGYTF. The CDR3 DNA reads TGTGCCAGCAGCGTCCAAGCCGGGACAGTTTATGGCTACACCTTC.

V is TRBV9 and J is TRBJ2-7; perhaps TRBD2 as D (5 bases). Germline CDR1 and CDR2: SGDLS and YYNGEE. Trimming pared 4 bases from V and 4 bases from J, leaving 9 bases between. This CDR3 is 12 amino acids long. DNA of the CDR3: TGTGCCAGCAGCCCCGGCGGGTACGAGCAGTACTTC. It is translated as CASSPGGYEQYF.

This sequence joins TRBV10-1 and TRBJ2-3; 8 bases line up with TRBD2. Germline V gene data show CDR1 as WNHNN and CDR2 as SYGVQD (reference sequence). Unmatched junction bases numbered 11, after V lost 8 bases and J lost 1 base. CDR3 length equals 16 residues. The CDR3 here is CASSERGSGGTDTQYF. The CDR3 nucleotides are TGCGCCAGCTCAGAGCGGGGTAGCGGGGGCACAGATACGCAGTATTTT.

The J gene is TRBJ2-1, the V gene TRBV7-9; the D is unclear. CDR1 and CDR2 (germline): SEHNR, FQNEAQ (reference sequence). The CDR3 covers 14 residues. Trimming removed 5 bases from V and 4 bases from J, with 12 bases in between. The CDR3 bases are TGTGCCAGCAGCCAGCGATTGCGGTACAATGAGCAGTTCTTC. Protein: CASSQRLRYNEQFF.

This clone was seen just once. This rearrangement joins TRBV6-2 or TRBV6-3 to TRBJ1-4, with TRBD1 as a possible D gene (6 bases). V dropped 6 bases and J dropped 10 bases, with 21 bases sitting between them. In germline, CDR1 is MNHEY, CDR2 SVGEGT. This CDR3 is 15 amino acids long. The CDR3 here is CASSPATGGGGKLFF. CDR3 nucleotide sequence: TGTGCCAGCAGCCCGGCGACAGGCGGAGGTGGAAAACTGTTTTTT.

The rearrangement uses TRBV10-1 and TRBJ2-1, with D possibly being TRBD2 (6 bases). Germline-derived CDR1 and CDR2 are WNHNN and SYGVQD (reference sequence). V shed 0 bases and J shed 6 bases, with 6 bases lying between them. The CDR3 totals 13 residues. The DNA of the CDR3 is TGCGCCAGCAGTGAGTCGGGGGGCAATGAGCAGTTCTTC. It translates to CASSESGGNEQFF.

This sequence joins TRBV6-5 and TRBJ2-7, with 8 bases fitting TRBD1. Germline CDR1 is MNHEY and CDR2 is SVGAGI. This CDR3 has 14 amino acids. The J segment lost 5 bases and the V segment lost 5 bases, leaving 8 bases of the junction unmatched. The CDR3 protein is CASSIQGVVNEQYF. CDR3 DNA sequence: TGTGCCAGCAGTATACAGGGGGTAGTCAACGAGCAGTACTTC.

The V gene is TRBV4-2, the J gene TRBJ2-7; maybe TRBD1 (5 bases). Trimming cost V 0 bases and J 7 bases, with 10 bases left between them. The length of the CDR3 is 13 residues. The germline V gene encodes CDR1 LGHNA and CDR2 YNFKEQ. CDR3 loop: CASSQDMGLEQYF. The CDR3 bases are TGTGCCAGCAGCCAAGATATGGGGCTTGAGCAGTACTTC.

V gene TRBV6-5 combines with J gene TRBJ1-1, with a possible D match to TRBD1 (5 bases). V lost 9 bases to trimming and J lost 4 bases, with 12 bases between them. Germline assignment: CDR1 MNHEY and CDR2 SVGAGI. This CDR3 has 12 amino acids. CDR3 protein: CASAQGGTEAFF. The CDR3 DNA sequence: TGTGCCAGTGCCCAGGGCGGCACTGAAGCTTTCTTT.

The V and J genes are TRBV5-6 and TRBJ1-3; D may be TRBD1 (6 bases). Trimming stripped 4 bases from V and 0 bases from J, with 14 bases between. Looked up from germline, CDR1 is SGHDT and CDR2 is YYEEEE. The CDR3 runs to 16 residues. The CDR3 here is CASSLYRTVSGNTIYF. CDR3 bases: TGTGCCAGCAGCCTCTACAGGACAGTCTCTGGAAACACCATATATTTT.

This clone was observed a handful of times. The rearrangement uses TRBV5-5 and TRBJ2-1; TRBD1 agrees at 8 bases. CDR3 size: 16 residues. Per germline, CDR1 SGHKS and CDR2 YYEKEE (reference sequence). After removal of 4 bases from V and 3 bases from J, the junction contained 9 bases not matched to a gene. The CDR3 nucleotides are TGTGCCAGCAGCGGAACCGGACAGGGACACTACAATGAGCAGTTCTTC. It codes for CASSGTGQGHYNEQFF.

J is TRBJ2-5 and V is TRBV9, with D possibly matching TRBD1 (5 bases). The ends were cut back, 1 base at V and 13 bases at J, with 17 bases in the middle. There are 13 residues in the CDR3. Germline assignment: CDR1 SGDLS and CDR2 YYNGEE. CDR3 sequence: CASSVKLGAEAYF. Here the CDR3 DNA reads TGTGCCAGCAGCGTAAAGTTAGGGGCAGAGGCGTACTTC.

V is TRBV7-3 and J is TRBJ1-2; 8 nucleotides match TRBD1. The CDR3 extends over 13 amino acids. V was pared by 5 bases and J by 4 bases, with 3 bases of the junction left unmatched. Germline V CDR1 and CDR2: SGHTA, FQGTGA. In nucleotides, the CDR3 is TGTGCCAGCAGCGCAGGACAGGGCTATGGCTACACCTTC. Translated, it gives CASSAGQGYGYTF.